This TCR beta chain was retrieved from a study of CD8 T cells in Susac syndrome. Reverse transcription of 0.5 to 1 ug RNA was performed with random hexamers. Multiplex PCR with immunoSEQ amplified the TCR beta CDR3 across 54 Vbeta and 13 Jbeta. TCRdb ran MiXCR on the immunoSEQ multiplex PCR reads and lists one entry per CDR3 protein. This table has about 130,000 distinct CDR3 sequences, about 95% appearing once. Trimming shortened V by 3 bases and J by 3 bases, and 9 bases separated the two germline ends. This CDR3 comprises 13 residues. Sequencing of TCR beta covered CD8+ and CD4+ T cells obtained from blood.

The TCR was taken from a human donor with multiple sclerosis. The chain combines TRBV12-3 or TRBV12-4 with TRBJ2-7; the D gene is possibly TRBD2 (6 bases). Input material: CD4+ T cells from PBMCs. The CDR3 here is CASSLGGIYEQYF. For the CDR3, the DNA is TGTGCCAGCAGTTTGGGCGGGATCTACGAGCAGTACTTC.